The entry below describes one T cell receptor (beta chain). The germline V gene has CDR1 SGHAT and CDR2 FQDESV (reference sequence). This CDR3 comprises 16 residues. V lost 5 bases and J lost 1; bases outside the gene matches: 9. The data were obtained in a study of blood T cell repertoires in COVID-19. On the study more broadly: Nucleic acid was either cDNA or gDNA, and it came from T cells, B-cell-depleted T cells, or PBMCs.

The protocol was immunoSEQ multiplex PCR, while the TCRdb copy is restricted to in-frame clones and leaves out a portion. This sample yields a few hundred thousand clones, of which roughly nine tenths are seen a single time; approximately 1.2% belongs to the top ten. The J gene is TRBJ2-3, the V gene TRBV11-1, with 7 positions matching TRBD1. The source is a man aged 30 to 39 who had recovered from COVID-19. Sample: PBMCs or T cells enriched from blood (not recorded which). The CDR3 DNA is TGTGCCAGCAGCCGATCACAGGGGTTTGGCACAGATACGCAGTATTTT. As protein: CASSRSQGFGTDTQYF.